This T cell receptor beta chain was identified during a study of T cells in Graves' hyperthyroidism and ophthalmopathy. With 3 bases clipped from V and 10 bases from J, the junction kept 6 bases outside the gene matches. CDR3 length: 14 amino acids. Germline CDR1 is SGHTA and CDR2 is FQGNSA. Overall study results and limits: Ophthalmopathy cases were set apart from stable hyperthyroidism by a 13 V-J model. Among thyroid clonotypes expanded above 0.001, most also appeared in blood.

Diagnosis relied on clinical symptoms, serum thyroxine and TRAb, thyroid ultrasound and orbital computed tomography. Concerning this clonotype itself: No antigen is known for it.

The source material, RNA transcripts, was used to amplify TCR beta CDR3 regions. Using the HTBI primer set, a first-round RT-PCR was run on the TCR CDR3. TCRdb used MiXCR to reprocess the multiplex PCR reads, holding one entry per CDR3 protein. Among around 540,000 distinct CDR3 sequences, approximately 44% were seen once, and the ten largest hold roughly 8.2%. The sequence derives from a woman aged 18 to 35 with Graves' hyperthyroidism. The sequencing input was peripheral blood or thyroid tissue (not recorded which). The V call is TRBV7-2, the J call TRBJ1-6, with 7 bases aligning to TRBD1. CDR3: CASSFRDSSSPLHF. CDR3 DNA: TGTGCCAGCAGCTTCCGGGACAGTTCCTCACCCCTCCACTTT.